The source of this T cell receptor beta chain is a study of vaccination and CD4 T cells after COVID-19. About the study: Six males and four females constituted the convalescent cohort, two of whom were Hispanic. General study findings and limits: Going from roughly 22 to 38, median SARS-CoV-2-reactive clonotypes did not rise significantly.

As concerns this clonotype: What it binds is unknown.

The V and J ends lost 6 bases and 3 bases respectively, with 17 bases between them. CDR1 SGHAT and CDR2 FQNNGV come from the germline V gene. There are 15 residues in the CDR3. Oncomine TCR Beta short-read sequencing was applied to DNA from cultured CD4+ T cells. TCRdb re-called the PCR reads through MiXCR, storing one row per CDR3 protein. Of about 20,000 distinct CDR3 sequences listed, around half were seen once; the top ten hold more than 7%. Treatment defined: roughly 10-day PBMC culture with coronavirus spike peptide pools or control peptides (ViraFEST assay). PCR positivity dates ran from March to December 2020, preceding US Alpha, Beta and Delta variants.

The receptor was derived from a human donor who had recovered from COVID-19. Source: CD4+ T cells from blood, cultured in vitro, taken before SARS-CoV-2 vaccination. The chain joins TRBV11-2 to TRBJ2-5; D gene unclear. CDR3 sequence (DNA): TGTGCCAGCAGTTCCCGTATCTCCGGTGAAGAGACCCAGTACTTC. It translates to CASSSRISGEETQYF.